This T cell receptor (beta chain) was retrieved from a study of CD8 T cells in Susac syndrome. This CDR3 comprises 15 residues. Germline V gene sequence: CDR1 LNHDA, CDR2 SQIVND (reference sequence). V dropped 6 bases and J dropped 4; count of bases not matched to a gene: 9. When the RNA was reverse transcribed, random hexamers were used with an input of roughly 0.45 to 1 ug. The amplification used immunoSEQ multiplex PCR on TCR beta CDR3; it spanned 54 Vbeta and 13 Jbeta. TCRdb redid the calling of the immunoSEQ multiplex PCR reads with MiXCR, one entry per CDR3 protein. The data show around 130,000 distinct CDR3 sequences, 75% to 90% seen once.

Sequencing input: CD8+ T cells from PBMCs. V gene TRBV19 combines with J gene TRBJ1-1; TRBD1 aligns across 9 bases. The sequence was obtained from a human donor with multiple sclerosis. CDR3 residues: CASSKQDRGSTEAFF. The CDR3 DNA reads TGTGCCAGTAGCAAGCAGGACAGGGGAAGCACTGAAGCTTTCTTT.